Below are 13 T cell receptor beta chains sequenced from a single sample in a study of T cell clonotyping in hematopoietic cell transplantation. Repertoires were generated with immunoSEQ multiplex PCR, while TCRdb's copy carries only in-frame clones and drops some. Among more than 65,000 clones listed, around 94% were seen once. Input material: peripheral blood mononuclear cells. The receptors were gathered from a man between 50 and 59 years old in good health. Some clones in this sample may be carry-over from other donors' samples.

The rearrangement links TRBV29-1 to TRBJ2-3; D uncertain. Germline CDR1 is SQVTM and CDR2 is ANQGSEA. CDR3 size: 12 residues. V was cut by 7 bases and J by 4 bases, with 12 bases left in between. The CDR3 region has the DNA TGCAGCGCCGACGCTGGAGCAGATACGCAGTATTTT. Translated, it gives CSADAGADTQYF.

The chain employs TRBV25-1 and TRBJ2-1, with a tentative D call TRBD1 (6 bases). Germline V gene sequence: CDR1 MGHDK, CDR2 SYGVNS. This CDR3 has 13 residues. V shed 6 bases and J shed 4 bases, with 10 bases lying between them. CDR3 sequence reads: CASSDRSYNEQFF. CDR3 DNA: TGTGCCAGCAGCGACAGGTCTTACAATGAGCAGTTCTTC.

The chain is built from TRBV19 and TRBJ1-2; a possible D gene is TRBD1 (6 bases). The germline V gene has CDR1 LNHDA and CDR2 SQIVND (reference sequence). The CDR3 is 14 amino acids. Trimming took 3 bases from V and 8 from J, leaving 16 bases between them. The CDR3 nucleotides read TGTGCCAGTAGTATTCTACAGGGCGCGAGGGGCTACACCTTC. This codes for CASSILQGARGYTF.

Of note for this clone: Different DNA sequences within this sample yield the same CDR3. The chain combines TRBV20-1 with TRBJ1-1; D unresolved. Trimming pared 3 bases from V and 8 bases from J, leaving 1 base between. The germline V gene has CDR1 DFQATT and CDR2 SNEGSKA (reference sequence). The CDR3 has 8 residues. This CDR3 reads CSASEAFF. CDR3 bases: TGCAGTGCTAGCGAAGCTTTCTTT.

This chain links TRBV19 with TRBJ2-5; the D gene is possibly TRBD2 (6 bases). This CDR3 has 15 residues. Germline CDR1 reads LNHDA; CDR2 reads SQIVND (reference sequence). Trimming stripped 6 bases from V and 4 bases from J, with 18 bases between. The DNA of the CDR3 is TGTGCCAGTAGCCCCGGACCGGGAGAGGGAGAGACCCAGTACTTC. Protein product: CASSPGPGEGETQYF.

CDR3 bases: TGTGCCAGCAGTTTTAGCCCTAGCTCCTACAATGAGCAGTTCTTC. Amino acids: CASSFSPSSYNEQFF. The rearrangement joins TRBV28 to TRBJ2-1; D not certain. V lost 3 bases, J lost 0 bases, and 9 bases lay in between. The germline CDR1 and CDR2 sequences are MDHEN and SYDVKM. This CDR3 spans 15 amino acids.

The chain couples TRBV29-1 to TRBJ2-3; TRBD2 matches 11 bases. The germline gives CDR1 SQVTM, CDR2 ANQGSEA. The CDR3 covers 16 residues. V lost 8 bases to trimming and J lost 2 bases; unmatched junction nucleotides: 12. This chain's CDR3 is CSTLQNSGGVTDTQYF. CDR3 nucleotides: TGCAGCACTCTGCAGAATAGCGGGGGGGTCACAGATACGCAGTATTTT.

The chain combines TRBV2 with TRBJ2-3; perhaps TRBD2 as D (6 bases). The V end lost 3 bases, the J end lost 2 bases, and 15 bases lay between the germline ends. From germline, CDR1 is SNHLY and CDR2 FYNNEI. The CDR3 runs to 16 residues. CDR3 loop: CASSEGHSGSTDTQYF. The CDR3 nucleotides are TGTGCCAGCAGTGAGGGGCATAGCGGATCCACAGATACGCAGTATTTT.

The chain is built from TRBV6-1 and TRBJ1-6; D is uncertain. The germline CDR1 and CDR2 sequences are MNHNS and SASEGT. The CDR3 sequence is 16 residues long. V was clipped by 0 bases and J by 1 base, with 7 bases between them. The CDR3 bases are TGTGCCAGCAGTGAAGCAGGGTGGTCCTATAATTCACCCCTCCACTTT. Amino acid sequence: CASSEAGWSYNSPLHF.

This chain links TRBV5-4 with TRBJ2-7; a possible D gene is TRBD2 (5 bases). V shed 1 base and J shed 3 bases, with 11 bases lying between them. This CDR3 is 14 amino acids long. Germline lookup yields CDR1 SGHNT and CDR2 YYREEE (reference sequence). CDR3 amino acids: CASSLKGEGYEQYF. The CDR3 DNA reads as TGTGCCAGCAGCTTGAAGGGAGAGGGCTACGAGCAGTACTTC.

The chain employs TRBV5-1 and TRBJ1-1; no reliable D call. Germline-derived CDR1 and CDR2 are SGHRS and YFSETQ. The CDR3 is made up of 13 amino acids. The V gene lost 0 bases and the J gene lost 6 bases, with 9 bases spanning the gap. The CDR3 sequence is CASSLVGGAEAFF. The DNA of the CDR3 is TGCGCCAGCAGCTTGGTTGGTGGGGCTGAAGCTTTCTTT.

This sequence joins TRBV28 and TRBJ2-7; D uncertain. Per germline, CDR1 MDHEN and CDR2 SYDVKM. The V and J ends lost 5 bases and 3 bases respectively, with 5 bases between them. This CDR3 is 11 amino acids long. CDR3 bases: TGTGCCAGCAGTCTTTACTACGAGCAGTACTTC. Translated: CASSLYYEQYF.

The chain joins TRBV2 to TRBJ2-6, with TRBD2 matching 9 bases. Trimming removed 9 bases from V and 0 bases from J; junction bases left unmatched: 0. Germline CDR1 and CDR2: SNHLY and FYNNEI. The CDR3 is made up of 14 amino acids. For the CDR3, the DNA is TGTGCCAGGGGACTAGCCTCTGGGGCCAACGTCCTGACTTTC. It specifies CARGLASGANVLTF.